This T cell receptor (beta chain) was sequenced for a study of T-cell memory formation after mild COVID-19. Each CDR3 protein is one row after TCRdb ran MiXCR on the 5' RACE reads. The sample holds under 450,000 distinct CDR3 sequences, over 13% seen once. Germline V gives CDR1 SQVTM, CDR2 ANQGSEA. This CDR3 has 12 residues. V was clipped by 8 bases and J by 2 bases; unmatched bases: 3. The genes are TRBV29-1 and TRBJ2-5, with 9 bases identical to TRBD1. Source material: PBMCs or a T cell subset sorted from them (not recorded which). The sequence derives from a man aged 18 to 29 who had mild COVID-19 (a few samples of this study predate the infection). Cell type and time point are not known. CDR3 DNA sequence: TGCAGCTCAGGACAGGGGCAAGAGACCCAGTACTTC. This codes for CSSGQGQETQYF.